One sample yielded the 32 T cell receptor beta chains listed below, sequenced in a study of CD8 T cells in Susac syndrome. Reverse transcription of about 0.5 to 1 ug RNA was carried out with random hexamers. TCRdb used MiXCR to reprocess the immunoSEQ multiplex PCR reads, holding one entry per CDR3 protein. The data show nearly 70,000 distinct CDR3 sequences, 95% seen once. Sequencing was performed on CD8+ T cells from PBMCs. Receptors were obtained from a human donor in good health.

The CDR3, as DNA: TGCAGCGTTGAAGATCGGACTAGCGGGGGGCACGTCTCCTACGAGCAGTACTTC. Protein sequence: CSVEDRTSGGHVSYEQYF. This chain joins TRBV29-1 and TRBJ2-7, with 14 bases fitting TRBD2. There are 18 residues in the CDR3. Germline V gene lookup returns CDR1 SQVTM and CDR2 ANQGSEA. J lost 0 bases, V lost 0 bases, and 7 bases had no gene match.

V gene TRBV18 combines with J gene TRBJ2-2, with D hard to call. The CDR3 contains 14 residues. Trimming pared 3 bases from V and 1 base from J, leaving 6 bases between. Germline V gives CDR1 KGHSH, CDR2 LQKENI. CDR3 in DNA: TGTGCCAGCTCACCGGAAGAGAACACCGGGGAGCTGTTTTTT. Encoded protein: CASSPEENTGELFF.

This chain joins TRBV4-1 and TRBJ2-6, with D uncertain. V was cut by 3 bases and J by 5 bases, with 8 bases left in between. CDR3 length equals 14 residues. CDR1 and CDR2 (germline): MGHRA, YSYEKL. The CDR3 spells CASSQPIRANVLTF. CDR3 DNA: TGCGCCAGCAGCCAGCCCATCAGGGCCAACGTCCTGACTTTC.

V gene TRBV27 combines with J gene TRBJ1-2, with D possibly TRBD1 on 5 matching bases. V dropped 4 bases and J dropped 4 bases, with 10 bases sitting between them. CDR3 length equals 13 residues. Germline V gene sequence: CDR1 MNHEY, CDR2 SMNVEV (reference sequence). The DNA of the CDR3 is TGTGCCAGCAGTTCTGGGACGCCCTATGGCTACACCTTC. Protein sequence: CASSSGTPYGYTF.

V is TRBV9 and J is TRBJ2-7, with 9 bases identical to TRBD1. CDR1 is SGDLS and CDR2 is YYNGEE in the germline V gene. This CDR3 contains 11 residues. J lost 11 bases, V lost 4 bases, and 4 bases had no gene match. In nucleotides, the CDR3 is TGTGCCAGCAGCACAGGGGGCCAGAAGTACTTC. Its translation: CASSTGGQKYF. Based on the CDR3 plus reference TRBV9 and TRBJ2-7, the full variable domain is DSGVTQTPKHLITATGQRVTLRCSPRSGDLSVYWYQQSLDQGLQFLIQYYNGEERAKGNILERFSAQQFPDLHSELNLSSLELGDSALYFCASSTGGQKYFGPGTRLTVT.

This chain uses TRBV27 with TRBJ1-1; 10 nucleotides align to TRBD1. The CDR3 is made up of 13 amino acids. Germline-derived CDR1 and CDR2 are MNHEY and SMNVEV (reference sequence). J gave up 3 bases and V 6 bases, and 1 base lay outside the gene matches. The DNA of the CDR3 is TGTGCCAGCAGAGGGACAGGGGACACTGAAGCTTTCTTT. Its translation: CASRGTGDTEAFF.

The chain links TRBV30 to TRBJ1-1; tentatively, D is TRBD1 (5 bases). CDR1 is GTSNPN, CDR2 SVGIG, per germline (reference sequence). Between the trimmed V and J ends, which lost 1 base and 0 bases, there was a span of 6 bases. CDR3 length equals 13 residues. For the CDR3, the DNA is TGTGCCTGGAGTGAGACAGTGAACACTGAAGCTTTCTTT. It codes for CAWSETVNTEAFF.

This clonotype has a single count. In DNA, the CDR3 is TGTGCCAGCAGCCCTAGAGGGGGCCCGAACACCGGGGAGCTGTTTTTT. Amino acids: CASSPRGGPNTGELFF. The chain employs TRBV7-3 and TRBJ2-2, with TRBD1 matching over 7 bases. V dropped 5 bases and J dropped 0; count of bases not matched to a gene: 6. The germline gives CDR1 SGHTA, CDR2 FQGTGA. This CDR3 spans 16 amino acids.

The DNA for the CDR3 is TGTGCCAGCAGCTTAGGCAGGGCGAACGGCTACACCTTC. It encodes CASSLGRANGYTF. The chain recombines TRBV5-6 with TRBJ1-2, with a tentative D call TRBD1 (5 bases). The ends were cut back, 2 bases at V and 8 bases at J, with 13 bases in the middle. Looked up from germline, CDR1 is SGHDT and CDR2 is YYEEEE. This CDR3 region has 13 residues.

The CDR3: CASVIGQGNQPQHF. DNA of the CDR3: TGTGCCAGCGTGATCGGACAGGGGAATCAGCCCCAGCATTTT. V usage is TRBV2 and J usage is TRBJ1-5, with 9 nucleotides matching TRBD1. The germline V gene has CDR1 SNHLY and CDR2 FYNNEI. The junction had 6 bases not matched to a gene; V was cut back by 8 bases and J by 4 bases. The CDR3 runs 14 residues. Combining the CDR3 with reference TRBV2 and TRBJ1-5 gives the whole variable domain EPEVTQTPSHQVTQMGQEVILRCVPISNHLYFYWYRQILGQKVEFLVSFYNNEISEKSEIFDDQFSVERPDGSNFTLKIRSTKLEDSAMYFCASVIGQGNQPQHFGDGTRLSIL.

This chain joins TRBV7-3 and TRBJ2-2; 8 bases line up with TRBD2. The V and J ends lost 5 bases and 5 bases, in that order; junction bases with no gene match: 7. Germline V gene lookup returns CDR1 SGHTA and CDR2 FQGTGA. The CDR3 is made up of 15 amino acids. The CDR3, as DNA: TGTGCCAGCAGCAACCGGGGGGGTTGGACCGGGGAGCTGTTTTTT. Translating it yields CASSNRGGWTGELFF.

V gene TRBV6-1 combines with J gene TRBJ2-1, with 7 bases aligning to TRBD1. The CDR3 is 16 residues long. V lost 5 bases and J lost 4; bases outside the gene matches: 11. CDR1 is MNHNS, CDR2 SASEGT, per germline. This CDR3 reads CASSPDPGQTYNEQFF. DNA for the CDR3: TGTGCCAGCAGTCCCGACCCGGGACAGACTTACAATGAGCAGTTCTTC.

The V call is TRBV5-1, the J call TRBJ1-2; a weak D match, TRBD1 (5 bases). CDR3 length equals 12 residues. V was clipped by 7 bases and J by 4 bases, with 11 bases between them. Germline loops: CDR1 SGHRS, CDR2 YFSETQ. The CDR3 DNA reads as TGCGCCAGCTATGGGACGGGCTATGGCTACACCTTC. This translates into CASYGTGYGYTF.

The chain has TRBV29-1 and TRBJ1-1, with D unresolved. Trimming removed 3 bases from V and 7 bases from J, with 9 bases in between. In germline, CDR1 is SQVTM, CDR2 ANQGSEA. The length of the CDR3 is 11 residues. CDR3 region: CSVDFFNEAFF. CDR3 sequence (DNA): TGCAGCGTTGACTTCTTTAATGAAGCTTTCTTT.

The chain employs TRBV12-3 or TRBV12-4 and TRBJ2-3; 14 nucleotides agree with TRBD2. The V segment lost 6 bases and the J segment 2 bases; nucleotides outside the gene matches: 7. This CDR3 contains 17 residues. The CDR3 nucleotides are TGTGCCAGCAGGCAGACTAGCGGGGGGGCCCTCACAGATACGCAGTATTTT. It specifies CASRQTSGGALTDTQYF.

This rearrangement joins TRBV4-3 to TRBJ2-2; 8 nucleotides agree with TRBD1. In germline, CDR1 is LGHNA, CDR2 YSLEER. The CDR3 is 17 residues long. Germline trimming cut 0 bases from V and 2 bases from J; bases unmatched to any gene: 5. The CDR3 sequence: CASSQDRPGGNTGELFF. DNA of the CDR3: TGCGCCAGCAGCCAAGATCGCCCAGGGGGCAACACCGGGGAGCTGTTTTTT.

The rearrangement links TRBV30 to TRBJ2-7; 9 bases are shared with TRBD1. The V and J ends lost 7 bases and 4 bases, in that order; junction bases with no gene match: 8. Looked up from germline, CDR1 is GTSNPN and CDR2 is SVGIG (reference sequence). This CDR3 comprises 13 residues. The chain's CDR3 is CASTGTGTYEQYF. The CDR3, as DNA: TGTGCCTCCACCGGGACAGGGACGTACGAGCAGTACTTC.

The chain combines TRBV13 with TRBJ1-4; a possible D gene is TRBD1 (5 bases). Per germline, CDR1 PRHDT and CDR2 FYEKMQ (reference sequence). V lost 6 bases to trimming and J lost 7 bases, with 12 bases between them. There are 13 residues in the CDR3. Written as DNA, the CDR3 is TGTGCCAGCAGATTCCGGGGGAGTGAAAAACTGTTTTTT. Translating it yields CASRFRGSEKLFF.

This chain uses TRBV2 with TRBJ2-6; the D is unclear. V was trimmed by 8 bases and J by 0 bases, leaving 17 bases between them. The CDR3 is 17 amino acids. Germline assignment: CDR1 SNHLY and CDR2 FYNNEI. CDR3 amino acids: CASVERDVNSGANVLTF. For the CDR3, the DNA is TGTGCCAGCGTTGAAAGGGATGTTAACTCTGGGGCCAACGTCCTGACTTTC.

This clonotype was counted a few times. This rearrangement joins TRBV7-9 to TRBJ1-2; TRBD1 matches 7 bases. The CDR3 runs 14 residues. CDR1 SEHNR and CDR2 FQNEAQ come from the germline V gene (reference sequence). With V trimmed by 6 bases and J by 4 bases, 8 bases remained unmatched. The CDR3 DNA sequence: TGTGCCAGCAGTTTCGTACAGGGGAGCTATGGCTACACCTTC. This codes for CASSFVQGSYGYTF.

This clonotype was detected only once. The chain joins TRBV19 to TRBJ1-5; D possibly corresponds to TRBD1 (6 bases). The V gene lost 5 bases and the J gene lost 3 bases, with 11 bases spanning the gap. Germline-derived CDR1 and CDR2 are LNHDA and SQIVND (reference sequence). The CDR3 extends over 14 amino acids. The CDR3 DNA is TGTGCCAGTAGTGTCCAGGGGAACAATCAGCCCCAGCATTTT. Translation: CASSVQGNNQPQHF.

This rearrangement joins TRBV29-1 to TRBJ2-1, with 8 bases aligning to TRBD2. V shed 3 bases and J 10 bases; nucleotides not matched to a gene: 8. The CDR3 has 13 residues. Germline V gene sequence: CDR1 SQVTM, CDR2 ANQGSEA. The CDR3 spells CSVEIAGRGEQFF. As DNA, the CDR3 is TGCAGCGTTGAGATAGCGGGGCGAGGAGAGCAGTTCTTC.

The chain combines TRBV24-1 with TRBJ2-3; D is unclear. Germline loops: CDR1 KGHDR, CDR2 SFDVKD. The CDR3 totals 13 residues. The V end was cut by 5 bases, the J end by 3 bases, with 8 bases between. The CDR3 is CATSVARTDTQYF. For the CDR3, the DNA is TGTGCCACCAGTGTCGCGCGAACAGATACGCAGTATTTT.

V gene TRBV28 combines with J gene TRBJ1-1; no definite D call. The CDR3 has 14 amino acids. The V gene's germline CDR1 is MDHEN and CDR2 SYDVKM. V was trimmed by 5 bases and J by 0 bases, leaving 10 bases between them. The CDR3 DNA reads TGTGCCAGCAGTCCCTTAGAGTTGAACACTGAAGCTTTCTTT. Translation: CASSPLELNTEAFF. The full variable domain, its missing parts supplied by reference TRBV28 and TRBJ1-1, is DVKVTQSSRYLVKRTGEKVFLECVQDMDHENMFWYRQDPGLGLRLIYFSYDVKMKEKGDIPEGYSVSREKKERFSLILESASTNQTSMYLCASSPLELNTEAFFGQGTRLTVV.

The rearrangement links TRBV7-9 to TRBJ2-7, with 11 bases matching TRBD2. The V gene's germline CDR1 is SEHNR and CDR2 FQNEAQ (reference sequence). Trimming took 5 bases from V and 3 from J; bases not matched to a gene: 9. The CDR3 extends over 16 amino acids. The CDR3 region has the DNA TGTGCCAGCAGCGGATCGAGACTAGCGGGGAGCTACGAGCAGTACGTC. The encoded protein is CASSGSRLAGSYEQYV.

The rearrangement links TRBV7-9 to TRBJ1-2; 9 nucleotides agree with TRBD1. The CDR3 runs 18 residues. With V trimmed by 4 bases and J by 4 bases, 16 bases remained unmatched. Per the germline V gene, CDR1 is SEHNR and CDR2 is FQNEAQ (reference sequence). The CDR3: CASSSGTGSSGLFYGYTF. DNA for the CDR3: TGTGCCAGCAGCTCCGGGACAGGGTCGAGCGGGTTATTCTATGGCTACACCTTC. The full variable domain, completed using reference TRBV7-9 and TRBJ1-2, is DTGVSQNPRHKITKRGQNVTFRCDPISEHNRLYWYRQTLGQGPEFLTYFQNEAQLEKSRLLSDRFSAERPKGSFSTLEIQRTEQGDSAMYLCASSSGTGSSGLFYGYTFGSGTRLTVV.

V gene TRBV5-1 combines with J gene TRBJ1-4; D gene ambiguous. V was pared by 1 base and J by 8 bases, with 12 bases between. The CDR3 has 14 amino acids. The germline V gene has CDR1 SGHRS and CDR2 YFSETQ. The CDR3 here is CASSLRGLSEKLFF. DNA for the CDR3: TGCGCCAGCAGCTTGAGAGGACTAAGCGAAAAACTGTTTTTT. The full variable domain, completed using reference TRBV5-1 and TRBJ1-4, is KAGVTQTPRYLIKTRGQQVTLSCSPISGHRSVSWYQQTPGQGLQFLFEYFSETQRNKGNFPGRFSGRQFSNSRSEMNVSTLELGDSALYLCASSLRGLSEKLFFGSGTQLSVL.

This chain uses TRBV7-9 with TRBJ1-1; D gene unclear. CDR1 SEHNR and CDR2 FQNEAQ come from the germline V gene (reference sequence). This CDR3 is built from 14 residues. Deletions cut 1 base from V and 0 bases from J, with 6 bases between. In nucleotides, the CDR3 is TGTGCCAGCAGCTTAGTACCCTTGAACACTGAAGCTTTCTTT. Translating it yields CASSLVPLNTEAFF.

This clonotype appeared once. The chain links TRBV28 to TRBJ2-1; maybe TRBD2 (6 bases). CDR1 MDHEN and CDR2 SYDVKM come from the germline V gene. Trimming removed 2 bases at V and 6 bases at J, with 17 bases between. CDR3 size: 16 residues. CDR3 in amino acids: CASSLRARRVINEQFF. The CDR3 region has the DNA TGTGCCAGCAGTTTACGGGCCCGGAGGGTAATCAATGAGCAGTTCTTC.

The chain has TRBV27 and TRBJ1-1, with D perhaps matching TRBD1 (5 bases). Germline CDR1 MNHEY, CDR2 SMNVEV (reference sequence). Trimming removed 0 bases at V and 0 bases at J, with 11 bases between. The CDR3 sequence is 16 residues long. CDR3 loop: CASSLSAGIMNTEAFF. Written as DNA, the CDR3 is TGTGCCAGCAGTTTATCGGCAGGGATAATGAACACTGAAGCTTTCTTT.

This clonotype was observed once. This chain uses TRBV5-1 with TRBJ2-7; D uncertain. The length of the CDR3 is 12 residues. Germline CDR1 reads SGHRS; CDR2 reads YFSETQ. Between the trimmed V and J ends, which lost 2 bases and 2 bases, there was a span of 5 bases. The chain's CDR3 is CASSFETYEQYF. The CDR3 DNA is TGCGCCAGCAGCTTCGAAACCTACGAGCAGTACTTC.

The rearrangement uses TRBV5-4 and TRBJ1-2; TRBD1 matches 7 bases. Per germline, CDR1 SGHNT and CDR2 YYREEE (reference sequence). The CDR3 loop spans 14 amino acids. Trimming cost V 5 bases and J 5 bases; bases outside gene matches: 9. The CDR3 spells CASSHRGSRYGYTF. For the CDR3, the DNA is TGTGCCAGCAGTCACAGGGGATCTCGGTATGGCTACACCTTC. Full variable domain (rest looked up from reference TRBV5-4 and TRBJ1-2): ETGVTQSPTHLIKTRGQQVTLRCSSQSGHNTVSWYQQALGQGPQFIFQYYREEENGRGNFPPRFSGLQFPNYSSELNVNALELDDSALYLCASSHRGSRYGYTFGSGTRLTVV.